This TCR beta chain was profiled in a study of HIV-infected patients and healthy controls. Study results and caveats: A major limitation was that merely sixteen HIV-infected individuals were processed.

The germline gives CDR1 SNHLY, CDR2 FYNNEI. This CDR3 is built from 15 residues. Deletions cut 1 base from V and 7 bases from J, with 15 bases between. Whole blood was used without fractionation, so all unsorted peripheral T cells were included. People with immunomodulatory therapy, recent vaccination or treatment interruptions were not enrolled. This clonotype was seen many times. As yet, its antigen is unknown. cDNA was made from about 500 ng RNA using alpha and beta constant primers. Alpha and beta chain libraries were made separately by chain-specific third strand synthesis with multiplexing indices. The cDNA received a 5' RACE adapter containing a random hexamer plus an SP2 sequencing primer site. TCRdb fed the 5' RACE reads into MiXCR, producing one record per CDR3 protein. This sample yields 4,500 to 7,000 distinct CDR3 sequences, of which roughly 10% are seen a single time; roughly 12% belongs to the top ten.

The source material was blood, sampled before antiretroviral therapy. The receptor comes from an adult with HIV infection. V is TRBV2 and J is TRBJ2-3; D uncertain. The DNA for the CDR3 is TGTGCCAGCAGTGAAGATGTGGCTAGTTTATATACGCAGTATTTT. It encodes CASSEDVASLYTQYF.